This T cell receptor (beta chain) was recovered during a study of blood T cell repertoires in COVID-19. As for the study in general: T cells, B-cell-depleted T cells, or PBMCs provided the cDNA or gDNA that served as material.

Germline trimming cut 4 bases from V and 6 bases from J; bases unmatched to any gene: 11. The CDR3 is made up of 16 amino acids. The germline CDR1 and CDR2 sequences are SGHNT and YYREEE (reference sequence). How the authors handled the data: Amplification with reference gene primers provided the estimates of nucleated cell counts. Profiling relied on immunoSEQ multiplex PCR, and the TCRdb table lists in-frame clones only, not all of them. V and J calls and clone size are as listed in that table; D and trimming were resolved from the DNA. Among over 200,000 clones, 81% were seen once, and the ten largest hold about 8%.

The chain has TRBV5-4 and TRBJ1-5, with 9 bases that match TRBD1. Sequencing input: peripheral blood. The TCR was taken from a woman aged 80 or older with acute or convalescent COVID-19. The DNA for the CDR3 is TGTGCCAGCAGCATGGACGGGACAGGGTGGGGTCAGCCCCAGCATTTT. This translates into CASSMDGTGWGQPQHF.